These T cell receptor beta chains were read from a single sample in a study of graft-versus-host responses after intestinal transplantation. TCRdb's table, derived via immunoSEQ multiplex PCR, lists solely in-frame clones and lacks some. The table has 80,000 to 100,000 clones, approximately 90% seen once. These TCRs' antigens remain unknown. The sequenced sample was unstimulated CD4+ T cells sorted from spleen or lymph node cells, obtained before intestinal transplant. These receptors were taken from a human donor who received an intestinal transplant. CDR3s include the opening cysteine and the closing phenylalanine or tryptophan. The D gene is left open where the match is weak. Where a row states a size, it is once, few, many or the class of an expanded clone; other rows omit it.

TRBJ2-2,.,TRBV7-7,.,TGTGCCAGCAGCTTAGTCGGAGGGGCGAACACCGGGGAGCTGTTTTTT,CASSLVGGANTGELFF
TRBJ2-2,TRBD2,TRBV4-3,.,TGCGCCAGCAGCCAACGTCGGGCGGGGGACACCGGGGAGCTGTTTTTT,CASSQRRAGDTGELFF
TRBJ1-2,.,TRBV11-2,.,TGTGCCAGCAGCTTAGACCGTACCGACGGGTTCTATGGCTACACCTTC,CASSLDRTDGFYGYTF
TRBJ2-3,TRBD2,TRBV5-1,.,TGCGCCAGCAGCTTGGGGCTAGCGGGGAGGGTAGCAGATACGCAGTATTTT,CASSLGLAGRVADTQYF
TRBJ2-5,TRBD2,TRBV7-6,.,TGTGCCAGCAGTTCCAGGACTAGTCCGGAGACCCAGTACTTC,CASSSRTSPETQYF
TRBJ2-3,TRBD2,TRBV4-1,once,TGCGCCAGTAGGGGTCCGGGGGGACTCACAGATACGCAGTATTTT,CASRGPGGLTDTQYF
TRBJ2-3,.,TRBV7-2,.,TGTGCCAGCAGACCTACACAGCCGAGCACAGATACGCAGTATTTT,CASRPTQPSTDTQYF
TRBJ2-5,.,TRBV5-4,.,TGTGCCAGCAGCTTAGGGTTTCCGGGGAGAGAGACCCAGTACTTC,CASSLGFPGRETQYF
TRBJ2-7,.,TRBV28,.,TGTGCCAGCAGTTCCCACCCGCGCGTAGAGGAGATTTTCTACGAGCAGTACTTC,CASSSHPRVEEIFYEQYF
TRBJ1-2,.,TRBV21-1,.,TGTGCCAGCAGCAAAGAACCAGGGGGTAACTATGGCTACACCTTC,CASSKEPGGNYGYTF
TRBJ2-3,TRBD2,TRBV4-3,.,TGCGCCAGCAGCCAAGAGCAACCGGCAGCGGGGGGTGGTATTTACACGCAGTATTTT,CASSQEQPAAGGGIYTQYF
TRBJ2-3,.,TRBV30,.,TGTGCCTGGAGTGTCTCGGCGGGGGCCTTCACAGATACGCAGTATTTT,CAWSVSAGAFTDTQYF
TRBJ2-1,.,TRBV2,.,TGTGCCAGCAGTGAAAGAATAACCCGGGGATTCTTC,CASSERITRGFF
TRBJ1-5,.,TRBV9,once,TGTGCCAGCAGCACACACCCCCCTCCGATTTGTCAGCCCCAGCATTTT,CASSTHPPPICQPQHF
TRBJ2-7,TRBD1,TRBV29-1,once,TGCAGCGCCTCGGGACAGAACTACGAGCAGTACTTC,CSASGQNYEQYF
TRBJ1-5,.,TRBV5-5,.,TGTGCCAGCAGCTTGTACGGTTCGGGGTTTAATCAGCCCCAGCATTTT,CASSLYGSGFNQPQHF
TRBJ2-7,.,TRBV6-6,once,TGTGCCAGCAGACCCAGGGATATGTCCGAGCAGTACTTC,CASRPRDMSEQYF
TRBJ2-7,.,TRBV6-1,.,TGTGCCAGCAGTCCCCGGACAGACTCCTACGAGCAGTACTTC,CASSPRTDSYEQYF
TRBJ1-4,TRBD1,TRBV6-5,.,TGTGCCAGCAGTCCGAGGGGGCCTAATGAAAAACTGTTTTTT,CASSPRGPNEKLFF
TRBJ2-6,TRBD1,TRBV4-2,once,TGTGCCAGCAGCCAAGATAACAGGGGGTTTTCTGGGGCCAACGTCCTGACTTTC,CASSQDNRGFSGANVLTF
TRBJ2-3,.,TRBV13,.,TGTGCCAGCAGCTTAGAACAGCTCACAGATACGCAGTATTTT,CASSLEQLTDTQYF
TRBJ2-3,TRBD2,TRBV4-2,.,TGTGCCAGCAGCCAAGATGAAAGGAAACTAGCGGGATCCACAGATACGCAGTATTTT,CASSQDERKLAGSTDTQYF
TRBJ2-7,.,TRBV5-1,.,TGCGCCTCGCTCCACACAGCCGTCGACGGGAGCTACGAGCAGTACTTC,CASLHTAVDGSYEQYF
TRBJ2-1,TRBD1,TRBV7-9,.,TGTGCCAGCAGGACAGGGCGTCCATCTTACAATGAGCAGTTCTTC,CASRTGRPSYNEQFF
TRBJ2-7,TRBD1,TRBV6-5,.,TGCGCCAGCAGACGGGACAGGGGCTCCTACGAGCAGTACTTC,CASRRDRGSYEQYF
TRBJ2-5,TRBD2,TRBV11-2,.,TGTGCCAGCAGCCGACTAGCTTTCCAAGAGACCCAGTACTTC,CASSRLAFQETQYF
TRBJ1-2,TRBD1,TRBV6-5,.,TGTGCCAGCAGTGTCTCCGGGACAGATCTCTATGGCTACACCTTC,CASSVSGTDLYGYTF
TRBJ2-5,.,TRBV20-1,.,TGCAGTGCGATAGCGACAGAGACCCAGTACTTC,CSAIATETQYF
TRBJ1-4,.,TRBV11-3,.,TGTGCCAGCAGCTTACACAGCACAACTAATGAAAAACTGTTTTTT,CASSLHSTTNEKLFF
TRBJ2-7,.,TRBV6-1,once,TGTGCCAGCAGTGAAAAGGAGGGCTGGTTCACCTACGAGCAGTACTTC,CASSEKEGWFTYEQYF
TRBJ1-2,.,TRBV20-1,once,TGCAGTGCGGGCAGCTCCTATGGCTACACCTTC,CSAGSSYGYTF
TRBJ1-2,.,TRBV6-1,.,TGTGCCAGCAGGCTAACAGGAAACTATGGCTACACCTTC,CASRLTGNYGYTF
TRBJ1-4,.,TRBV27,.,TGTGCCAGCAGTGAGGCACGGCCTGCAACTAATGAAAAACTGTTTTTT,CASSEARPATNEKLFF
TRBJ2-7,TRBD2,TRBV27,.,TGTGCCAGCAGACGGACTAGCTCCTACGAGCAGTACTTC,CASRRTSSYEQYF
TRBJ2-7,.,TRBV6-6,.,TGTGCCAGCAGTTACGGGTGGGGGCGTCTATCCTACGAGCAGTACTTC,CASSYGWGRLSYEQYF
TRBJ1-1,.,TRBV15,.,TGTGCCACCAGCAGAGCCAGGGGTCATTCCACCACTGAAGCTTTCTTT,CATSRARGHSTTEAFF
TRBJ2-1,TRBD1,TRBV19,.,TGTGCCAGTAGTATTGGACGGGACAGAGAAAATGAGCAGTTCTTC,CASSIGRDRENEQFF
TRBJ2-3,TRBD1,TRBV6-6,.,TGTGCCAGCCTAAGGACAGGGGACACAGATACGCAGTATTTT,CASLRTGDTDTQYF
TRBJ2-6,.,TRBV30,once,TGTGCCTGGAGTAGAGACAGCTCTGGGGCCAACGTCCTGACTTTC,CAWSRDSSGANVLTF
TRBJ1-1,TRBD1,TRBV18,.,TGTGCCAGCTCACCACCGGGACAGCGCTCGAACACTGAAGCTTTCTTT,CASSPPGQRSNTEAFF
TRBJ1-4,TRBD1,TRBV11-3,.,TGTGCCAGCAGCTTAGGCCGGGACAGGGGGCGAGAAGATGAAAAACTGTTTTTT,CASSLGRDRGREDEKLFF
TRBJ2-7,TRBD1,TRBV19,.,TGTGCCAGTAGTAGGGTGACCACCGGGACAGGGATTACCTACGAGCAGTACTTC,CASSRVTTGTGITYEQYF
TRBJ2-3,.,TRBV7-9,.,TGTGCCAGCAGCTTAGCACAGGGCAGGCCAGATACGCAGTATTTT,CASSLAQGRPDTQYF
TRBJ2-7,.,TRBV12-5,.,TGTGCTAGTGGTTTGGGGGCCGAGCAGTACTTC,CASGLGAEQYF
TRBJ2-2,TRBD2,TRBV4-2,once,TGTGCCAGCAGCCCAATCGCGGGGGGCCTTGTAAGAGGGGAGCTGTTTTTT,CASSPIAGGLVRGELFF
TRBJ2-5,.,TRBV29-1,.,TGCAGCGTGGCAAGTGGGGGGTGCCAAGAGACCCAGTACTTC,CSVASGGCQETQYF
TRBJ2-3,TRBD2,TRBV5-1,.,TGCGCCAGCAGCTGGACCGGGACTAGCGGGACAGATACGCAGTATTTT,CASSWTGTSGTDTQYF
TRBJ2-1,TRBD2,TRBV9,.,TGTGCCAGCAGCGTAGTACCAGCGGGGGGGCCCGATGAGCAGTTCTTC,CASSVVPAGGPDEQFF
TRBJ2-5,.,TRBV7-6,.,TGTGCCAGCAGCGCCACTAAAGAGACCCAGTACTTC,CASSATKETQYF
TRBJ1-6,.,TRBV27,.,TGTGCCAGCAGCAATGGCTCGCCACCCCTCCACTTT,CASSNGSPPLHF
TRBJ1-2,.,TRBV28,.,TGTGCCAGCAGTGCGGACAGCCCTGGCTACACCTTC,CASSADSPGYTF
TRBJ2-3,TRBD2,TRBV19,.,TGTGCCAGTAGTATATTTACGGGGGGAACAGATACGCAGTATTTT,CASSIFTGGTDTQYF
TRBJ2-5,TRBD2,TRBV11-1,.,TGTGCCAGCAGCTTTTTCTTGGCGGGAGGTCTTAGAGAGACCCAGTACTTC,CASSFFLAGGLRETQYF
TRBJ2-3,.,TRBV2,.,TGTGCCAGCAGGAGGCGTGACCAGTCCACAGATACGCAGTATTTT,CASRRRDQSTDTQYF